This is a list of T cell receptor beta chains from one sample in a study of regulatory T cells in long-lasting Graves disease. TCRdb fed the multiplex PCR reads into MiXCR, producing one record per CDR3 protein. The repertoire consists of a few hundred thousand distinct CDR3 sequences, with about 17% occurring once and the leading ten covering 20% to 25%. These data were also filed under a second study, of T cells in Graves' hyperthyroidism and ophthalmopathy.

The material was peripheral blood mononuclear cells (PBMCs), obtained at new diagnosis, from a patient treated with antithyroid drugs. The receptors derive from a woman aged 18-29 years with Graves disease. Each CDR3 is given with its conserved first and last residue. The order of the fields is D gene, V gene, J gene, clone size, CDR3 DNA, CDR3 protein. A D gene is named only where the DNA matches it firmly. Clone size, where shown, is once, few, many, or a class for clones that have expanded.

>TRBD1|TRBV6-9|TRBJ2-7|once
TGTGCCAGCAGTTGCAATGTTGGGACAGGCAGCTCCTACGAGCAGTACTTC
CASSCNVGTGSSYEQYF
>NA|TRBV6-1|TRBJ1-2|many
TGTGCCAGCAGTCCCACGGGGGGCTACACCTTC
CASSPTGGYTF
>NA|TRBV19|TRBJ2-3|NA
TGTGCCAGTAGCAGGGAATGGACAGATACGCAGTATTTT
CASSREWTDTQYF
>NA|TRBV6-1|TRBJ2-6|many
TGTGCCAGCAGTGAAGATCCCTCTGGGGCCAACGTCCTGACTTTC
CASSEDPSGANVLTF
>NA|TRBV5-5|TRBJ2-7|many
TGTGCCAGCAGCCAGGAACAGGGGAGGGTCGACGAGCAGTACTTC
CASSQEQGRVDEQYF
>TRBD1|TRBV9|TRBJ2-7|few
TGTGCCAGCAGACCAGATTCCGGGACAGGGGTCGAGCAGTACTTC
CASRPDSGTGVEQYF
>NA|TRBV3-1|TRBJ2-3|many
TGTGCCAGCAGCCGAGACGGAAACTCAGATACGCAGTATTTT
CASSRDGNSDTQYF
>TRBD2|TRBV6-1|TRBJ2-1|NA
TGTGCCAGCAGTGACGGGACTAGCGGGGCCAATGAGCAGTTCTTC
CASSDGTSGANEQFF
>TRBD1|TRBV6-9|TRBJ1-1|many
TGTGCCAGCAGTTCGCACAGGGGTCGGACTGAAGCTTTCTTT
CASSSHRGRTEAFF
>NA|TRBV29-1|TRBJ1-2|NA
TGCAGCGCAGGGGACGTCTATGGCTACACCTTC
CSAGDVYGYTF
>NA|TRBV28|TRBJ1-3|NA
TGTGCCAGCAGCTATGGCAGCTCTGGAAACATCATATATTTT
CASSYGSSGNIIYF
>TRBD2|TRBV6-1|TRBJ2-1|many
TGTGCCAGCAGTGAAGCATCCAGCGGGGACAATGAGCAGTTCTTC
CASSEASSGDNEQFF
>TRBD1|TRBV2|TRBJ2-2|many
TGTGCCAGCAGTCCGGGACAGGGAAGAACCGGGGAGCTGTTTTTT
CASSPGQGRTGELFF
>NA|TRBV5-4|TRBJ2-2|few
TGTGCCATCAAGCTTTTGGACGGGGGCGGGGGAACCGGGGAGCTGTTTTTT
CAIKLLDGGGGTGELFF
>TRBD1|TRBV28|TRBJ2-7|NA
TGTGCCAGCAGTTTTCCCAGAGACAGGGAAGGTACAGACGAGCAGTACTTC
CASSFPRDREGTDEQYF
>NA|TRBV2|TRBJ1-5|many
TGTGCCAGCGTCGGTCTGGCAGGGCAAGGAGGAGGTCAGCCCCAGCATTTT
CASVGLAGQGGGQPQHF